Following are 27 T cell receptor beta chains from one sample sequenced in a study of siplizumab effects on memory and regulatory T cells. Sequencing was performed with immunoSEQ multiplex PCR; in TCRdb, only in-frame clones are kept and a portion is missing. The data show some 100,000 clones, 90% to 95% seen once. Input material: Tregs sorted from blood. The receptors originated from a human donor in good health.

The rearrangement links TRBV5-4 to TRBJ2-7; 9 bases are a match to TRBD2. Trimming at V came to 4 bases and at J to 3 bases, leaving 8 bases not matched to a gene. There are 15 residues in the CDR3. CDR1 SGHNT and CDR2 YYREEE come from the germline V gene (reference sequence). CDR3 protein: CASSPNRREGYEQYF. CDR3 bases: TGTGCCAGCAGCCCAAATCGGCGGGAGGGCTACGAGCAGTACTTC.

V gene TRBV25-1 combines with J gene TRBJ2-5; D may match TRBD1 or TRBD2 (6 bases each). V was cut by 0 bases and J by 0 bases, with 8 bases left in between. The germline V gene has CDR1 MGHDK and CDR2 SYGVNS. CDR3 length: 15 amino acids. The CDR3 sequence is CASSEYRGDQETQYF. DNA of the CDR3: TGTGCCAGCAGTGAATATAGGGGGGACCAAGAGACCCAGTACTTC.

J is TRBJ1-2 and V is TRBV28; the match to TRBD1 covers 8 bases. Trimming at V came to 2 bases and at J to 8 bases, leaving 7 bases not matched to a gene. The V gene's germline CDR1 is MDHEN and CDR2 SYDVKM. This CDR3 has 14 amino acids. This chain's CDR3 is CASSLTTGETGYTF. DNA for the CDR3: TGTGCCAGCAGTTTAACGACAGGGGAGACGGGCTACACCTTC.

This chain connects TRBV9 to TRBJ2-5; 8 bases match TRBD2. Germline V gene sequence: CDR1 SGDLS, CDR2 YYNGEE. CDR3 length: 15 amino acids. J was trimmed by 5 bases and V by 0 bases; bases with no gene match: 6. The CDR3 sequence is CASSVEAGDGETQYF. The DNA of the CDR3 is TGTGCCAGCAGCGTAGAAGCGGGAGACGGGGAGACCCAGTACTTC.

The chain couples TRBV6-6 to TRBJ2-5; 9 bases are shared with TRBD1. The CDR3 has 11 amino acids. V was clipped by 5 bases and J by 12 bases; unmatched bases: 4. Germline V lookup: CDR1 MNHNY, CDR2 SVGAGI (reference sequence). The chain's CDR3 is CASSTRDREYF. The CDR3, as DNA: TGTGCCAGCAGTACCCGGGACAGGGAGTACTTC.

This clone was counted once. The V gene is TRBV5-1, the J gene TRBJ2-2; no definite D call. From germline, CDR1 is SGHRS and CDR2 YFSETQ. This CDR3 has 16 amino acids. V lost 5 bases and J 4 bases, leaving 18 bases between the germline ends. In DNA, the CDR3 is TGCGCCAGCAGTTCCGTCAGTTTGGGTTTCACCGGGGAGCTGTTTTTT. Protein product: CASSSVSLGFTGELFF.

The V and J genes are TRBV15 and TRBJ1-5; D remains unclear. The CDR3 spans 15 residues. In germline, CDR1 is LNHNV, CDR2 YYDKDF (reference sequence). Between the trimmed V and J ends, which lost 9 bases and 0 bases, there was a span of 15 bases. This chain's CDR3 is CATGGSDYSNQPQHF. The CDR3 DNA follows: TGTGCCACTGGCGGAAGCGATTATAGCAATCAGCCCCAGCATTTT.

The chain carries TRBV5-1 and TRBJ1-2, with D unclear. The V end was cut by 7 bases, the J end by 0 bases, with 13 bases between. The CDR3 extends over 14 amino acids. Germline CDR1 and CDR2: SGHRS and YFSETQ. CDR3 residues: CASRADGTNYGYTF. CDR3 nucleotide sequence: TGCGCCAGCCGCGCTGACGGAACTAACTATGGCTACACCTTC.

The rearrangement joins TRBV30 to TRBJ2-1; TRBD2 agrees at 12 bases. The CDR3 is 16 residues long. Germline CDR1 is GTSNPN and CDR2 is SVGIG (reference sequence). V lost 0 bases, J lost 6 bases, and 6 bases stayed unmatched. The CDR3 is CAWSVLGTSGLNEQFF. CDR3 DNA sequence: TGTGCCTGGAGTGTACTGGGGACTAGCGGGCTCAATGAGCAGTTCTTC.

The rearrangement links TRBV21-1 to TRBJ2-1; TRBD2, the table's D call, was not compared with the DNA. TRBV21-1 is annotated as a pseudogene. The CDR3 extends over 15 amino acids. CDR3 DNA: TGTGCCAGCAGCACCGGGAGGGATACCTACAATGAGCAGTTCTTC. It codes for CASSTGRDTYNEQFF.

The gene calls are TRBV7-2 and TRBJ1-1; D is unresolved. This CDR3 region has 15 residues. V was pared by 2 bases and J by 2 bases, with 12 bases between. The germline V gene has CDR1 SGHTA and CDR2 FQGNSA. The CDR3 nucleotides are TGTGCCAGCAGCTTACAGGTTTACAAAAACACTGAAGCTTTCTTT. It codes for CASSLQVYKNTEAFF.

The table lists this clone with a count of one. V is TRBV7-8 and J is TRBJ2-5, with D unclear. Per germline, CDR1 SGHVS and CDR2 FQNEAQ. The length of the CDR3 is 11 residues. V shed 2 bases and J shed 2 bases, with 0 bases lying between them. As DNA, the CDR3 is TGTGCCAGCAGCTTACAAGAGACCCAGTACTTC. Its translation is CASSLQETQYF.

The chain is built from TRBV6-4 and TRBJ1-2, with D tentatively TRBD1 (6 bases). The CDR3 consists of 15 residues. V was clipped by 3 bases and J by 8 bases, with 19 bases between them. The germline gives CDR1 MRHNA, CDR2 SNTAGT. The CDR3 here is CASSDSYAGDGGYTF. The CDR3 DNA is TGTGCCAGCAGTGATAGTTACGCAGGGGATGGCGGCTACACCTTC.

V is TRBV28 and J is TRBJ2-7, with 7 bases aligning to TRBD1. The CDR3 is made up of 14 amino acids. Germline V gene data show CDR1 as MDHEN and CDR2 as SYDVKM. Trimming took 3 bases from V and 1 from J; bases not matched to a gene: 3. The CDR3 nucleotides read TGTGCCAGCAGTTTTCGGGACAGTTCCTACGAGCAGTACTTC. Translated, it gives CASSFRDSSYEQYF.

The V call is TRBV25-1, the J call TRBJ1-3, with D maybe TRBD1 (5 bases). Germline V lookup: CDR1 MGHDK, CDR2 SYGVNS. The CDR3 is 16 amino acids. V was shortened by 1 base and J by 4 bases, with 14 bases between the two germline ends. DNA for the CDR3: TGTGCCAGCAGTGAATTAGGTGGGGCCGTGGGAAACACCATATATTTT. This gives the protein CASSELGGAVGNTIYF.

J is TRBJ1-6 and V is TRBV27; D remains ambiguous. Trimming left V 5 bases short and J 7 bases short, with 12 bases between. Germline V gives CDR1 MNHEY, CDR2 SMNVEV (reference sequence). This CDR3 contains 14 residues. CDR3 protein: CASSPGPVNSPLHF. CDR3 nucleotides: TGTGCCAGCAGTCCAGGACCGGTAAATTCACCCCTCCACTTT.

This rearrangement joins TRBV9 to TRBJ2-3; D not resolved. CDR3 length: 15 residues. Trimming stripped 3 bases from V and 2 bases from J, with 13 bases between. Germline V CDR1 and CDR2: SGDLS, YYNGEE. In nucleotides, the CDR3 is TGTGCCAGCAGCGACCTGGCTGCGTACACAGATACGCAGTATTTT. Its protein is CASSDLAAYTDTQYF.

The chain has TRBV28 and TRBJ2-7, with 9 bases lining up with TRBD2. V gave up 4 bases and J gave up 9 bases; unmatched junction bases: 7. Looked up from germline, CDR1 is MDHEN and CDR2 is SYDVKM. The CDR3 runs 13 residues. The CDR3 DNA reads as TGTGCCAGCAGTTGGTCTAGCGGGACTATGCAGTACTTC. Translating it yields CASSWSSGTMQYF.

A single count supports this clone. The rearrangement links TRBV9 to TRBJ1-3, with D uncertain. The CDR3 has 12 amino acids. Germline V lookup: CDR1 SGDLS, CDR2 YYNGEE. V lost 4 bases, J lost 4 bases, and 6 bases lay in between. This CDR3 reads CASSPQGNTIYF. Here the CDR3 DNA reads TGTGCCAGCAGCCCTCAAGGAAACACCATATATTTT.

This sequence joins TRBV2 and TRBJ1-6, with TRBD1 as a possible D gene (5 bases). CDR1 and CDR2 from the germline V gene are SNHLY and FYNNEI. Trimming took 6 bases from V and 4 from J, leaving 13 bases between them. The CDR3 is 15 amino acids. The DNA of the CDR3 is TGTGCCAGCAGCGCTACTAGACAGTATAATTCACCCCTCCACTTT. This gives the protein CASSATRQYNSPLHF.

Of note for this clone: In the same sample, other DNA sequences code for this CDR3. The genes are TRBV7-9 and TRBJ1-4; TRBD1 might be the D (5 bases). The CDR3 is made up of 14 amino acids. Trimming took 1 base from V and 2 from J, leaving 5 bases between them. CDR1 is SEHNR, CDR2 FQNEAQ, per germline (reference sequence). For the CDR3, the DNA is TGTGCCAGCAGCTTAGGGGGGACTAATGAAAAACTGTTTTTT. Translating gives CASSLGGTNEKLFF.

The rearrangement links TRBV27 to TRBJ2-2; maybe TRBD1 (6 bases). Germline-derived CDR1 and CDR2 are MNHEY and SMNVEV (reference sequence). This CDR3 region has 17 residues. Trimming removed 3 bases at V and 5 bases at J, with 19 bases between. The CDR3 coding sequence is TGTGCCAGCAGTTTTACTGTAGGCAGGGGTGGGACCGGGGAGCTGTTTTTT. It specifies CASSFTVGRGGTGELFF.

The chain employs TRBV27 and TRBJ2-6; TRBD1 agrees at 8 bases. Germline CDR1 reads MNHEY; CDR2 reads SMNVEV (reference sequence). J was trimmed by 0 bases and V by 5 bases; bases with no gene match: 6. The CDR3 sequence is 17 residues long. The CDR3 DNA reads TGTGCCAGCAGTCCACAGGGGGTTTACTCTGGGGCCAACGTCCTGACTTTC. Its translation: CASSPQGVYSGANVLTF.

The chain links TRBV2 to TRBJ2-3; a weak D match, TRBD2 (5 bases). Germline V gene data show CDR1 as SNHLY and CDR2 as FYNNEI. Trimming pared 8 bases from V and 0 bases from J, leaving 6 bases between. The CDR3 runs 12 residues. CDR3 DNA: TGTGCCAGCGGACTTAGCACAGATACGCAGTATTTT. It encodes CASGLSTDTQYF.

The CDR3 region has the DNA TGCGCCAGCAGCTTACCCGCTAGCGATTGGATCTACACCTTC. Translating it yields CASSLPASDWIYTF. This chain uses TRBV5-1 with TRBJ1-2; D remains unclear. The germline gives CDR1 SGHRS, CDR2 YFSETQ. The V gene lost 2 bases and the J gene lost 10 bases, with 18 bases spanning the gap. This CDR3 has 14 amino acids.

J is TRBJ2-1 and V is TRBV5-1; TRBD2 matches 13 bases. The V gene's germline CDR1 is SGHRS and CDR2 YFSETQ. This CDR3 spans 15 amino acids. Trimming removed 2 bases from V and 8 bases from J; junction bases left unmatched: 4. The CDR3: CASSLTSGRGDEQFF. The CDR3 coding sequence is TGCGCCAGCAGCTTAACTAGCGGGAGGGGAGATGAGCAGTTCTTC.

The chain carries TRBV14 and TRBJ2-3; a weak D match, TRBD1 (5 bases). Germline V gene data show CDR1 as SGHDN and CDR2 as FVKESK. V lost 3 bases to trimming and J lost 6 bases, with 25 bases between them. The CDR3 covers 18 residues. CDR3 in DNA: TGTGCCAGCAGCCACCCCATTCGCGACAGCCTCATCAGGGATACGCAGTATTTT. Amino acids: CASSHPIRDSLIRDTQYF. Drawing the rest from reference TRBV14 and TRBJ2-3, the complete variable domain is EAGVTQFPSHSVIEKGQTVTLRCDPISGHDNLYWYRRVMGKEIKFLLHFVKESKQDESGMPNNRFLAERTGGTYSTLKVQPAELEDSGVYFCASSHPIRDSLIRDTQYFGPGTRLTVL.